This T cell receptor beta chain was identified during a study of CD8+ T cells in alopecia areata. Trimming removed 4 bases from V and 6 bases from J, with 14 bases in between. This CDR3 region has 13 residues. From germline, CDR1 is SGHNT and CDR2 YYREEE (reference sequence). CD4+ cells from a handful of patients underwent sorting into CD25+CD127- cells. Investigators sorted PBMCs to obtain both CD4+ and CD8+ T cells. Extracted RNA was reverse transcribed into cDNA, the sequencing template. The assay was immunoSEQ multiplex PCR, and TCRdb's table has in-frame clones only and misses some. The data hold roughly 13,000 clones, with 50% to 60% observed a single time.

The receptor was derived from a human donor with alopecia areata. The rearrangement joins TRBV5-4 to TRBJ2-7, with D perhaps assigned TRBD1 or TRBD2 (5 bases each). The sequencing sample was made of CD4+ Tregs sorted from blood. The CDR3 region is CASSDGTVREQYF. The CDR3 bases are TGTGCCAGCAGCGACGGGACGGTACGCGAGCAGTACTTC.